This T cell receptor (beta chain) is from a study of post-analysis software for immune sequencing data. The overall study: Relapsing-remitting, secondary progressive and progressive-relapsing multiple sclerosis courses were included.

This clonotype was observed a handful of times. Its antigen remains unknown. Every TCR beta cDNA library bore unique molecular identifiers. It was from roughly 1.1 to 9.2 million T cells that about half a million cDNA molecules came. One entry per CDR3 protein results from TCRdb running MiXCR on the PCR reads. The table has fewer than 600,000 distinct CDR3 sequences, approximately 45% seen once. General study results and limits: Controls' normalized Chao1 diversity significantly exceeded that of multiple sclerosis patients. Patients carried four or five TRBV segments more frequently than controls did, and TRBV5-6, TRBV5-1 and TRBV20-1 were among them.

The CDR3 contains 14 residues. V lost 6 bases and J lost 5, with 14 bases in between. CDR1 is SGHAT, CDR2 FQNNGV, per germline. V gene TRBV11-2 combines with J gene TRBJ2-1; maybe TRBD1 (5 bases). The clonotype was recovered from a girl between 5 and 17 years old with multiple sclerosis. Sequencing was performed on blood. Here the CDR3 reads CASSSGYRDNEQFF. CDR3 DNA sequence: TGTGCCAGCAGTTCAGGGTATCGGGACAATGAGCAGTTCTTC.